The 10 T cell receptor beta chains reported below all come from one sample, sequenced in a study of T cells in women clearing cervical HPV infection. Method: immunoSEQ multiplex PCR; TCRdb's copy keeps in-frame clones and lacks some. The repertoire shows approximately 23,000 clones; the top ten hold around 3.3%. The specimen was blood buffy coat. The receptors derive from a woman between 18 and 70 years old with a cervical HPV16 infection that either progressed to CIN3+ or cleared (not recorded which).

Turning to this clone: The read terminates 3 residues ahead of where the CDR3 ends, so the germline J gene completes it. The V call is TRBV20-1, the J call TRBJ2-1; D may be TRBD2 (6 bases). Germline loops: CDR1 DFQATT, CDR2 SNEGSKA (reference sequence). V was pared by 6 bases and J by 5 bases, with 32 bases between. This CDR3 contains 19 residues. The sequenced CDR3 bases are TGCAGTGCGCGGATTAGCGGAGGGGAGGAATGGCTTTGGGACAATGAG. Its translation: CSARISGGEEWLWDNE. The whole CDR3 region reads CSARISGGEEWLWDNEQFF.

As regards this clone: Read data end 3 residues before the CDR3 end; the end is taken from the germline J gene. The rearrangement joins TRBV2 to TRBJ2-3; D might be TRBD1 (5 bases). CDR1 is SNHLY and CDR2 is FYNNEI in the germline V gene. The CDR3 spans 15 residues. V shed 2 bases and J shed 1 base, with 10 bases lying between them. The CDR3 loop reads CASSERGDGTDTQYF. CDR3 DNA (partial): TGTGCCAGCAGTGAAAGGGGCGACGGCACAGATACG.

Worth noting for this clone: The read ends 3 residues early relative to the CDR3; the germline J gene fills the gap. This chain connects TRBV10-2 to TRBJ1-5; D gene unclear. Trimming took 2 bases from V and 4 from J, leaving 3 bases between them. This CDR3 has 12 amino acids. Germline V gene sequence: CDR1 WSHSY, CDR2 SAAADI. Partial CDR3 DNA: TGCGCCAGCAGTGAGCCTAATCAGCCC. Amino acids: CASSEPNQP. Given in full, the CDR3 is CASSEPNQPQHF.

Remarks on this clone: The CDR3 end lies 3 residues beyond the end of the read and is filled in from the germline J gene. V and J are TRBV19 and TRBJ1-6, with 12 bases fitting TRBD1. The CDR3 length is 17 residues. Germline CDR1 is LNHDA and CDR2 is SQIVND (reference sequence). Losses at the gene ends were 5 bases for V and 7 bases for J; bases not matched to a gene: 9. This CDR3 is CASSPTGTGGSNSPLHF. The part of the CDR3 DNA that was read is TGTGCCAGTAGTCCGACCGGGACAGGGGGCTCCAATTCACCC.

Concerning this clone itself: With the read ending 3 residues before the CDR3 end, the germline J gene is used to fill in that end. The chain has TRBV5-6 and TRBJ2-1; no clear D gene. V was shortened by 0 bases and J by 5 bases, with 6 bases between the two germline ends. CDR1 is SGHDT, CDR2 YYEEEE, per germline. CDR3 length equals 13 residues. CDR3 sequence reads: CASSLVPDNEQFF. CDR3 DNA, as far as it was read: TGTGCCAGCAGCTTGGTTCCGGACAATGAG.

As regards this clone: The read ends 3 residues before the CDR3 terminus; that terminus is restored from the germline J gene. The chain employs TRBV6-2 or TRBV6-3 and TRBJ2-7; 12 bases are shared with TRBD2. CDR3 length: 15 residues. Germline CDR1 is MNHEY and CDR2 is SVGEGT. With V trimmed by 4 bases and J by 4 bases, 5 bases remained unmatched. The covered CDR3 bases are TGTGCCAGCAGTTTGACTAGCGGGGGCCCTTACGAG. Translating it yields CASSLTSGGPYE. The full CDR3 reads CASSLTSGGPYEQYF.

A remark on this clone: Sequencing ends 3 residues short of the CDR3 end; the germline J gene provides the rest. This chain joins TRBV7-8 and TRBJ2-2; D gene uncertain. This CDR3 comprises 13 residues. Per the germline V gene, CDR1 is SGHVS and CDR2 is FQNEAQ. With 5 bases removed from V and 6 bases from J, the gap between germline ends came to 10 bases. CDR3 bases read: TGTGCCAGCAGCCGAATCCAGTCCGGGGAG. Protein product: CASSRIQSGE. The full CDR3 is CASSRIQSGELFF. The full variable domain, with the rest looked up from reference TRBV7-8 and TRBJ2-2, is GAGVSQSPRYKVAKRGQDVALRCDPISGHVSLFWYQQALGQGPEFLTYFQNEAQLDKSGLPSDRFFAERPEGSVSTLKIQRTQQEDSAVYLCASSRIQSGELFFGEGSRLTVL.

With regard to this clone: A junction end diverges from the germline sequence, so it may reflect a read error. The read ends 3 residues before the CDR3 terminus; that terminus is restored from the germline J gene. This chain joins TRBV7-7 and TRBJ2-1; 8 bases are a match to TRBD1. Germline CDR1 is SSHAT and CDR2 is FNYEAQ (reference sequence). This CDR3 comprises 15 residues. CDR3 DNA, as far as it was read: TGTGCTAGCAGCTTGGACAGGGCCGCCTACAATGAG. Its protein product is CASSLDRAAYNE. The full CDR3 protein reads CASSLDRAAYNEQFF.

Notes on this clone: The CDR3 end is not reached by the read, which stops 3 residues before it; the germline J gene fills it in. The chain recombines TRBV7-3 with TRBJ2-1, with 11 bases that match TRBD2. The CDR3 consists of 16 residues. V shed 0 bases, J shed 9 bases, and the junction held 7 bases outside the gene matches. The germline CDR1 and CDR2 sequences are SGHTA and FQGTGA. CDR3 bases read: TGTGCCAGCAGCTTAACGGTGCTAGCGGGAGGAGGTGAG. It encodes CASSLTVLAGGGE. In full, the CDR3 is CASSLTVLAGGGEQFF.

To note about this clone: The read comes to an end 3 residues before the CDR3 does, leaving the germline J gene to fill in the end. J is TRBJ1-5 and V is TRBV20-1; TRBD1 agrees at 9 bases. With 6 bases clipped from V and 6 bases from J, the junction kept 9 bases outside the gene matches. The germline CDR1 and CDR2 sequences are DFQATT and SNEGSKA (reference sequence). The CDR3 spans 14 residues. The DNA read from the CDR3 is TGCAGTGCAACCGGGACAGGGTTAGGTCAGCCC. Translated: CSATGTGLGQP. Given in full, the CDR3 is CSATGTGLGQPQHF.